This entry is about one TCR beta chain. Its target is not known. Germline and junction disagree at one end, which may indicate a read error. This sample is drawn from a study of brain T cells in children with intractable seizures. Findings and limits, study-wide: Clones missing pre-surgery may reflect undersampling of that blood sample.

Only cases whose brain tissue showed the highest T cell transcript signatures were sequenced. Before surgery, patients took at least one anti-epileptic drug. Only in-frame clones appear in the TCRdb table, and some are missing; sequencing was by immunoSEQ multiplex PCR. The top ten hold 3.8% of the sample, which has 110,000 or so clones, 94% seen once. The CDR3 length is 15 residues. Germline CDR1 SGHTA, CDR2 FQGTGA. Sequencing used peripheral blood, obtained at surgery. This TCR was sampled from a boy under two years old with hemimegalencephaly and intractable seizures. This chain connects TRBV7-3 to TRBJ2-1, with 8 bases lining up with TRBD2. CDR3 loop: CASTLIAGQHNEQFF. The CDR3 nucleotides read TGTGCCAGCACCTTAATAGCGGGGCAACACAATGAGCAGTTCTTC.